The sequence of this T cell receptor beta chain was determined in a study of blood T cell repertoires in COVID-19. Study as a whole: COVID-19 samples, acute and convalescent, were from the United States, Italy and Spain. The analysed material was cDNA or gDNA that came from T cells, B-cell-depleted T cells, or PBMCs.

Original processing notes: Using reference gene primer amplification, nucleated cell counts were estimated. The assay was immunoSEQ multiplex PCR, and TCRdb's table has in-frame clones only and misses some. V, J and clone size are those of that table, while D and trimming were read from the DNA. The sample has tens of thousands of clones, 80% to 90% seen once. Germline V gene sequence: CDR1 KGHSH, CDR2 LQKENI. The ends were cut back, 5 bases at V and 3 bases at J, with 11 bases in the middle. The CDR3 runs to 14 residues. The chain carries TRBV18 and TRBJ1-5, with a weak D call TRBD1 (5 bases). This receptor was taken from a woman aged 80 or over with active or convalescent COVID-19. Sequences were obtained from peripheral blood. The CDR3 nucleotides read TGTGCCAGCTCAACCAGGGCCACCAATCAGCCCCAGCATTTT. It yields the protein CASSTRATNQPQHF.